The rows below give T cell receptor beta chains drawn from one sample of a study of blood T cell repertoires in COVID-19. Only in-frame clones appear in the TCRdb table, and some are missing; sequencing was by immunoSEQ multiplex PCR. The table has almost 400,000 clones, around 87% seen once. The sequenced material came from peripheral blood. The receptors derive from a woman in her sixties with COVID-19, enrolled during active disease. CDR3s include the opening cysteine and the closing phenylalanine or tryptophan. Fields, in order: V gene, CDR3 length, D gene, J gene, clone size, CDR3 protein, CDR3 DNA. The D gene is left open where the match is weak. The size entry is marked missing in some rows and otherwise reads once, few, many or a size class.

TRBV10-3	15	.	TRBJ1-2	few	CAIRGQQFRNYGYTF	TGTGCCATCAGAGGACAGCAGTTTAGGAACTATGGCTACACCTTC
TRBV18	14	TRBD1	TRBJ1-1	.	CASRTGRDRTEAFF	TGTGCCAGTCGTACCGGCAGGGACAGGACTGAAGCTTTCTTT
TRBV28	12	.	TRBJ1-5	.	CASSHSNQPQHF	TGTGCCAGCAGTCATAGCAATCAGCCCCAGCATTTT
TRBV19	14	.	TRBJ1-2	.	CASSIGGGDYGYTF	TGTGCCAGTAGTATAGGAGGAGGCGACTATGGCTACACCTTC
TRBV25-1	14	.	TRBJ2-7	.	CASRDSLWGYEQYF	TGTGCCAGCAGGGACTCTTTGTGGGGCTACGAGCAGTACTTC
TRBV24-1	16	TRBD1	TRBJ2-5	.	CATSDHGTGPGETQYF	TGTGCCACCAGTGACCATGGGACAGGGCCCGGAGAGACCCAGTACTTC
TRBV27	15	.	TRBJ1-5	.	CASSSQAASNQPQHF	TGTGCCAGCAGTTCCCAGGCAGCCAGCAATCAGCCCCAGCATTTT
TRBV7-3	15	TRBD1	TRBJ2-1	.	CASSPDRGRNNEQFF	TGTGCCAGCAGCCCCGACAGGGGCAGAAACAATGAGCAGTTCTTC
TRBV29-1	12	TRBD1	TRBJ1-2	once	CSGRQGANGYTF	TGCAGCGGCAGGCAGGGGGCGAATGGCTACACCTTC
TRBV5-4	15	TRBD1	TRBJ2-7	.	CASSARQGATYEQYF	TGTGCCAGCAGCGCGAGACAGGGGGCAACCTACGAGCAGTACTTC
TRBV18	13	TRBD1	TRBJ1-1	.	CASSPLDRVGAFF	TGTGCCAGCTCACCACTTGACAGGGTTGGAGCTTTCTTT
TRBV7-2	13	.	TRBJ1-1	.	CASSLSSGTEAFF	TGTGCCAGCAGCTTAAGCAGCGGCACTGAAGCTTTCTTT
TRBV18	20	TRBD2	TRBJ2-1	.	CASSPLTLAGGPSSYNEQFF	TGTGCCAGCTCACCACTTACTCTAGCGGGGGGCCCAAGCTCCTACAATGAGCAGTTCTTC
TRBV7-9	12	.	TRBJ2-3	.	CASSYRTDTQYF	TGTGCCAGCAGCTACCGGACAGATACGCAGTATTTT
TRBV5-1	15	.	TRBJ2-2	.	CASSSKTGQAGELFF	TGCGCCAGCAGCAGTAAAACAGGGCAGGCCGGGGAGCTGTTTTTT
TRBV18	14	.	TRBJ1-1	.	CASSPTRENTEAFF	TGTGCCAGCTCACCAACACGGGAGAACACTGAAGCTTTCTTT
TRBV2	14	.	TRBJ1-5	.	CASTTARVNQPQHF	TGTGCCAGCACTACCGCGAGAGTAAATCAGCCCCAGCATTTT
TRBV5-1	13	.	TRBJ1-2	.	CASSSLSSYGYTF	TGCGCCAGCAGCTCCCTGTCTTCCTATGGCTACACCTTC
TRBV4-2	16	TRBD1	TRBJ2-3	once	CASSQDSGQGSDTQYF	TGTGCCAGCAGCCAAGACTCAGGACAGGGGTCAGATACGCAGTATTTT
TRBV5-1	15	TRBD2	TRBJ2-7	.	CASSSTSGGAGEQYF	TGCGCCAGCAGCTCAACTAGCGGGGGGGCTGGCGAGCAGTACTTC
TRBV5-4	14	.	TRBJ2-7	.	CASRFDSRSYEQYF	TGTGCCAGCAGGTTTGACAGCCGCTCCTACGAGCAGTACTTC
TRBV5-6	15	.	TRBJ2-1	.	CASSLPSGQYNEQFF	TGTGCCAGCAGCTTGCCCTCCGGACAGTACAATGAGCAGTTCTTC